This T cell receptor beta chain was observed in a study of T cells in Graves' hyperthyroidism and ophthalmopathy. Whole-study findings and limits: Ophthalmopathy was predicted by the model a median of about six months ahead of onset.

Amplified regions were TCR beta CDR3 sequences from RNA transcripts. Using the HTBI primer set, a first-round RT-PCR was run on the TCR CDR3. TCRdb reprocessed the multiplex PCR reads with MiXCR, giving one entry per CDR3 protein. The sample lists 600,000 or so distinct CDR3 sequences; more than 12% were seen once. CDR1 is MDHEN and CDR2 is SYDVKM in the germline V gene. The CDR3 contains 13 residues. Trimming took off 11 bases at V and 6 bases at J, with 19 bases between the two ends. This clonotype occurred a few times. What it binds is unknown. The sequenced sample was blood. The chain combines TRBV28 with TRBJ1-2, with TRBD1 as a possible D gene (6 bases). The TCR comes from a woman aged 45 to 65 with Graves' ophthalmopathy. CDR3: CAARQAAGDGYTF. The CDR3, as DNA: TGTGCCGCACGACAGGCCGCAGGTGATGGCTACACCTTC.